This TCR beta chain emerged from a study of cytomegalovirus exposure and HLA in healthy donors. PCR used 60 Vbeta primers and 13 Jbeta primers. This table comes from immunoSEQ multiplex PCR, and its TCRdb copy is limited to in-frame clones, with some not included. The sample lists fewer than 200,000 clones, around four fifths occurring once. To note about this clone: Its antigen remains unidentified.

Study-level results: TCR beta V segments were, for the most part, productive about 87% or about 30% of the time in an earlier analysis. Sequencing likely generated an artifact that appeared as a cluster of highly shared sequence variants. While the bulk of TCR sequences proved rare, some public TCRs turned up in many donors.

Trimming pared 3 bases from V and 3 bases from J, leaving 12 bases between. This CDR3 comprises 14 residues. Germline assignment: CDR1 MNHEY and CDR2 SVGAGI. The source of this sequence is a man aged 50 to 60 in good health and CMV-seronegative. Sequenced: PBMCs. The rearrangement uses TRBV6-5 and TRBJ2-7; D is perhaps TRBD2 (6 bases). CDR3 bases: TGTGCCAGCAGTTATCGTGGGAGGCACTACGAGCAGTACTTC. Its translation: CASSYRGRHYEQYF.